Listed here are 30 T cell receptor beta chains from one sample, sequenced in a study of shared clonotypes between healthy human individuals. Profiling relied on immunoSEQ multiplex PCR, and the TCRdb table lists in-frame clones only, not all of them. Here the sample spans over 2,000,000 clones, approximately 92% being singletons. Naive CD8 cells comprised CD45RO-negative, CCR7-positively selected cells, excluding terminally differentiated effector memory CD45RA+ cells. The sequenced material came from naive CD8+ T cells from PBMCs. The receptors shown here come from a man aged 18 to 35 in good health. Some clones in this sample may be carry-over from other donors' samples.

The rearrangement joins TRBV9 to TRBJ2-7; perhaps TRBD2 as D (6 bases). V lost 4 bases and J 3 bases, leaving 17 bases between the germline ends. Germline-derived CDR1 and CDR2 are SGDLS and YYNGEE. CDR3 size: 15 residues. In DNA form, the CDR3 reads TGTGCCAGCAGCCAAGGCGGGAACCCCTACTACGAGCAGTACTTC. Translating gives CASSQGGNPYYEQYF. The complete variable domain, with remaining parts taken from reference TRBV9 and TRBJ2-7, reads DSGVTQTPKHLITATGQRVTLRCSPRSGDLSVYWYQQSLDQGLQFLIQYYNGEERAKGNILERFSAQQFPDLHSELNLSSLELGDSALYFCASSQGGNPYYEQYFGPGTRLTVT.

The chain joins TRBV27 to TRBJ2-3; perhaps TRBD2 as D (5 bases). CDR3 length equals 16 residues. Germline CDR1 reads MNHEY; CDR2 reads SMNVEV (reference sequence). V lost 4 bases, J lost 0 bases, and 14 bases lay in between. CDR3 region: CASSSPPGESTDTQYF. CDR3 coding DNA: TGTGCCAGCAGTTCGCCTCCTGGGGAGAGCACAGATACGCAGTATTTT.

V and J are TRBV29-1 and TRBJ2-5; D is undetermined. This CDR3 has 13 amino acids. CDR1 and CDR2 (germline): SQVTM, ANQGSEA. V was clipped by 2 bases and J by 5 bases, with 12 bases between them. DNA for the CDR3: TGCAGCGTTGAAAACGGTTTTCTGGAGACCCAGTACTTC. This codes for CSVENGFLETQYF.

The J gene is TRBJ2-1, the V gene TRBV5-4; 15 bases are shared with TRBD2. The V segment lost 3 bases and the J segment 4 bases; nucleotides outside the gene matches: 11. Per the germline V gene, CDR1 is SGHNT and CDR2 is YYREEE (reference sequence). The CDR3 has 19 amino acids. As DNA, the CDR3 is TGTGCCAGCAGCTCCGATGGACTAGCGGGAGGGAAGTCATACAATGAGCAGTTCTTC. It yields the protein CASSSDGLAGGKSYNEQFF.

This chain links TRBV5-1 with TRBJ2-2, with a weak D call TRBD2 (6 bases). CDR3 length equals 18 residues. V lost 0 bases to trimming and J lost 4 bases, with 19 bases between them. Looked up from germline, CDR1 is SGHRS and CDR2 is YFSETQ. For the CDR3, the DNA is TGCGCCAGCAGCTTGGGGCCGGATCGGGAGAGGGGCACCGGGGAGCTGTTTTTT. It specifies CASSLGPDRERGTGELFF. The full variable domain, completed using reference TRBV5-1 and TRBJ2-2, is KAGVTQTPRYLIKTRGQQVTLSCSPISGHRSVSWYQQTPGQGLQFLFEYFSETQRNKGNFPGRFSGRQFSNSRSEMNVSTLELGDSALYLCASSLGPDRERGTGELFFGEGSRLTVL.

The V gene is TRBV7-8, the J gene TRBJ1-1; D might be TRBD1 (6 bases). The CDR3 covers 13 residues. Trimming took 4 bases from V and 5 from J, leaving 11 bases between them. From germline, CDR1 is SGHVS and CDR2 FQNEAQ. The chain's CDR3 is CASSSRGMTEAFF. CDR3 sequence (DNA): TGTGCCAGCAGCTCCAGGGGTATGACTGAAGCTTTCTTT.

This chain uses TRBV4-1 with TRBJ2-7, with 8 bases identical to TRBD1. The V gene's germline CDR1 is MGHRA and CDR2 YSYEKL. The CDR3 consists of 16 residues. The junction had 8 bases not matched to a gene; V was cut back by 0 bases and J by 4 bases. CDR3 sequence (DNA): TGCGCCAGCAGCCAAGAAATATGGCAGGGGGCATACGAGCAGTACTTC. Translation gives CASSQEIWQGAYEQYF.

V usage is TRBV7-8 and J usage is TRBJ1-3, with 8 bases lining up with TRBD1. The CDR3 sequence is 16 residues long. The germline CDR1 and CDR2 sequences are SGHVS and FQNEAQ. V lost 3 bases and J lost 0; bases outside the gene matches: 4. The CDR3 DNA is TGTGCCAGCAGCTTGGGACAGGCTCACTCTGGAAACACCATATATTTT. This translates into CASSLGQAHSGNTIYF. The full variable domain, in which reference TRBV7-8 and TRBJ1-3 provide the parts outside the CDR3, is GAGVSQSPRYKVAKRGQDVALRCDPISGHVSLFWYQQALGQGPEFLTYFQNEAQLDKSGLPSDRFFAERPEGSVSTLKIQRTQQEDSAVYLCASSLGQAHSGNTIYFGEGSWLTVV.

This clone has just one count. The chain couples TRBV9 to TRBJ2-7; TRBD1 matches at 8 bases. Germline CDR1 reads SGDLS; CDR2 reads YYNGEE. With 4 bases clipped from V and 3 bases from J, the junction kept 12 bases outside the gene matches. This CDR3 contains 16 residues. For the CDR3, the DNA is TGTGCCAGCAGCCCACCCTCCGGGACAGGCGTCTACGAGCAGTACTTC. It is translated as CASSPPSGTGVYEQYF. Full variable domain (remainder filled in from reference TRBV9 and TRBJ2-7): DSGVTQTPKHLITATGQRVTLRCSPRSGDLSVYWYQQSLDQGLQFLIQYYNGEERAKGNILERFSAQQFPDLHSELNLSSLELGDSALYFCASSPPSGTGVYEQYFGPGTRLTVT.

The chain joins TRBV27 to TRBJ2-1; 10 bases map to TRBD2. This CDR3 has 15 residues. Germline V gene data show CDR1 as MNHEY and CDR2 as SMNVEV (reference sequence). The J segment lost 10 bases and the V segment lost 3 bases, leaving 9 bases of the junction unmatched. CDR3 loop: CASSFLAGVPEEQFF. In nucleotides, the CDR3 is TGTGCCAGCAGTTTCCTAGCGGGGGTACCTGAGGAGCAGTTCTTC.

Of note for this clone: This specimen includes other DNA sequences encoding the same CDR3. The chain couples TRBV4-1 to TRBJ1-1; D gene ambiguous. Germline CDR1 MGHRA, CDR2 YSYEKL. Between the trimmed V and J ends, which lost 1 base and 4 bases, there was a span of 13 bases. The CDR3 runs to 15 residues. The CDR3 region is CASSQGGGLLTEAFF. The DNA for the CDR3 is TGCGCCAGCAGCCAAGGTGGTGGTTTGCTCACTGAAGCTTTCTTT.

The genes are TRBV9 and TRBJ2-7, with 10 bases aligning to TRBD2. Germline trimming cut 4 bases from V and 7 bases from J; bases unmatched to any gene: 8. The CDR3 totals 14 residues. Germline values: CDR1 SGDLS, CDR2 YYNGEE. The DNA for the CDR3 is TGTGCCAGCAGCCTCGGACTAGCGGCCTCAGAGCAGTACTTC. Its protein product is CASSLGLAASEQYF.

The CDR3 here is CSVGQGHGYTF. DNA of the CDR3: TGCAGCGTTGGACAGGGTCATGGCTACACCTTC. The rearrangement joins TRBV29-1 to TRBJ1-2; 7 positions match TRBD1. The germline V gene encodes CDR1 SQVTM and CDR2 ANQGSEA. This CDR3 is built from 11 residues. The J segment lost 6 bases and the V segment lost 4 bases, leaving 2 bases of the junction unmatched.

The V and J genes are TRBV9 and TRBJ1-2; D not certain. This CDR3 contains 13 residues. Per germline, CDR1 SGDLS and CDR2 YYNGEE. V was clipped by 0 bases and J by 2 bases, with 5 bases between them. The CDR3 protein is CASSVESNYGYTF. CDR3 in DNA: TGTGCCAGCAGCGTAGAATCGAACTATGGCTACACCTTC.

The genes are TRBV7-9 and TRBJ1-2; unclear D gene. Germline CDR1 and CDR2: SEHNR and FQNEAQ (reference sequence). The V gene lost 3 bases and the J gene lost 3 bases, with 14 bases spanning the gap. The CDR3 has 15 amino acids. The CDR3 coding sequence is TGTGCCAGCAGCTTTGACTCGAGCGGACACTATGGCTACACCTTC. It yields the protein CASSFDSSGHYGYTF.

The chain links TRBV6-1 to TRBJ1-2; D gene ambiguous. The germline V and J ends were trimmed by 7 bases and 3 bases, with 12 bases remaining between them. Germline-derived CDR1 and CDR2 are MNHNS and SASEGT. The CDR3 has 13 residues. For the CDR3, the DNA is TGTGCCAGCACACAGAACTATGACTATGGCTACACCTTC. Residues: CASTQNYDYGYTF.

This sequence joins TRBV6-6 and TRBJ2-5, with D unclear. The V gene lost 0 bases and the J gene lost 2 bases, with 13 bases spanning the gap. CDR1 is MNHNY, CDR2 SVGAGI, per germline (reference sequence). The CDR3 is 16 residues long. CDR3 coding DNA: TGTGCCAGCAGTTACTCGCTGATTCCCCAACAAGAGACCCAGTACTTC. Amino acid sequence: CASSYSLIPQQETQYF.

The count of this clone is one. This chain connects TRBV11-2 to TRBJ2-1; possible D gene TRBD2, 6 bases. This CDR3 has 15 amino acids. Trimming took off 4 bases at V and 3 bases at J, with 13 bases between the two ends. The germline V gene encodes CDR1 SGHAT and CDR2 FQNNGV. CDR3 protein: CASSYRGARYNEQFF. CDR3 DNA: TGTGCCAGCAGCTACCGCGGGGCGCGCTACAATGAGCAGTTCTTC.

V usage is TRBV13 and J usage is TRBJ2-7; 8 bases match TRBD1. The CDR3 sequence is 18 residues long. V gave up 3 bases and J gave up 0 bases; unmatched junction bases: 13. In germline, CDR1 is PRHDT, CDR2 FYEKMQ (reference sequence). CDR3 loop: CASSLFRQGFSYSYEQYF. In DNA, the CDR3 is TGTGCCAGCAGCTTGTTCCGACAGGGGTTCTCCTACTCCTACGAGCAGTACTTC.

J is TRBJ1-2 and V is TRBV7-6; 12 nucleotides line up with TRBD1. With V trimmed by 5 bases and J by 3 bases, 10 bases remained unmatched. This CDR3 has 17 residues. The V gene's germline CDR1 is SGHVS and CDR2 FNYEAQ. CDR3 sequence (DNA): TGTGCCAGCAGCCCGCCCGGGACAGGGGGCGGATACTATGGCTACACCTTC. Residues: CASSPPGTGGGYYGYTF.

This rearrangement joins TRBV7-9 to TRBJ1-2; 7 bases fit TRBD1. J lost 3 bases, V lost 5 bases, and 6 bases had no gene match. The CDR3 runs to 14 residues. The germline V gene has CDR1 SEHNR and CDR2 FQNEAQ (reference sequence). The CDR3 sequence: CASSIVTGDYGYTF. The CDR3 bases are TGTGCCAGCAGCATAGTTACAGGGGACTATGGCTACACCTTC.

This rearrangement joins TRBV27 to TRBJ2-5; D may be TRBD1 or TRBD2 (5 bases each). The V gene's germline CDR1 is MNHEY and CDR2 SMNVEV (reference sequence). V was pared by 2 bases and J by 5 bases, with 21 bases between. The CDR3 has 17 residues. CDR3 sequence (DNA): TGTGCCAGCAGTTTAGGACCCCCGGGACCGTCCCCGGAGACCCAGTACTTC. The encoded protein is CASSLGPPGPSPETQYF.

About this clone: The same CDR3 also results from other DNA sequences found in this sample. CDR3 bases: TGTGCCAGCAGCTTTTGGGGGGGGAACACTGAAGCTTTCTTT. Encoded protein: CASSFWGGNTEAFF. The genes are TRBV5-4 and TRBJ1-1; D may be TRBD1 (5 bases). The germline gives CDR1 SGHNT, CDR2 YYREEE (reference sequence). The V end was cut by 2 bases, the J end by 1 base, with 9 bases between. The CDR3 is 14 residues long.

The chain combines TRBV27 with TRBJ2-1, with D possibly matching TRBD2 (6 bases). V was pared by 7 bases and J by 4 bases, with 20 bases between. Germline CDR1 MNHEY, CDR2 SMNVEV (reference sequence). CDR3 length: 16 residues. CDR3: CASTFSGGEEYNEQFF. DNA of the CDR3: TGTGCCAGCACCTTTAGCGGTGGGGAGGAGTACAATGAGCAGTTCTTC.

This clone occurred once. V usage is TRBV19 and J usage is TRBJ1-2; D is unresolved. Germline V CDR1 and CDR2: LNHDA, SQIVND (reference sequence). This CDR3 has 12 amino acids. V was pared by 1 base and J by 7 bases, with 7 bases between. The CDR3 here is CASSIAAGGYTF. The CDR3 DNA reads as TGTGCCAGTAGTATAGCGGCTGGTGGCTACACCTTC.

The chain carries TRBV7-9 and TRBJ2-7, with D possibly TRBD2 on 6 matching bases. The CDR3 is 18 amino acids. Looked up from germline, CDR1 is SEHNR and CDR2 is FQNEAQ (reference sequence). Trimming left V 1 base short and J 1 base short, with 20 bases between. The CDR3: CASSLGSVTRVSSYEQYF. The DNA for the CDR3 is TGTGCCAGCAGCTTAGGGTCCGTGACTAGGGTCTCTTCCTACGAGCAGTACTTC.

Note on this clone: The sample carries other DNA sequences with the same CDR3. The chain couples TRBV9 to TRBJ2-3; D not resolved. V was pared by 2 bases and J by 5 bases, with 9 bases between. Germline V CDR1 and CDR2: SGDLS, YYNGEE. The CDR3 totals 13 residues. The CDR3 coding sequence is TGTGCCAGCAGCGTGGGAAGGGTAGATACGCAGTATTTT. This translates into CASSVGRVDTQYF.

Of note for this clone: Additional DNA sequences in this sample encode the identical CDR3. The genes are TRBV29-1 and TRBJ2-7, with D hard to call. The CDR3 runs 12 residues. From germline, CDR1 is SQVTM and CDR2 ANQGSEA. V lost 7 bases and J 2 bases, leaving 12 bases between the germline ends. The CDR3 nucleotides read TGCAGCGGTACGGGCGGTACCTACGAGCAGTACTTC. It is translated as CSGTGGTYEQYF.

The V gene is TRBV23-1, the J gene TRBJ1-1; D is uncertain. TRBV23-1 is filed as an ORF, its function uncertain. This CDR3 has 13 residues. Trimming cost V 3 bases and J 11 bases, with 16 bases left between them. The CDR3: CASSHKKGFFAFF. The CDR3 bases are TGCGCCAGCAGTCATAAGAAAGGGTTTTTTGCTTTCTTT.

CDR3 sequence (DNA): TGTGCCAGCTCACCTCCCATTCCGGGACAGGGCTCCTACGAGCAGTACTTC. It yields the protein CASSPPIPGQGSYEQYF. The chain recombines TRBV18 with TRBJ2-7; 9 bases agree with TRBD1. CDR1 and CDR2 (germline): KGHSH, LQKENI. This CDR3 spans 17 amino acids. The trim removed 3 bases at V and 0 bases at J, leaving 9 bases unmatched.